Listed here are 17 T cell receptor beta chains from one sample, sequenced in a study of blood T cells in healthy people across ages. The use of a sample-barcoded 5' primer and a J-beta primer mix characterized a second PCR of 7 to 11 cycles. Via MiXCR, TCRdb re-called the 5' RACE reads, giving one row per CDR3 protein. The table lists around 1,000,000 distinct CDR3 sequences, about two fifths of them singletons, with roughly 14% in the top ten. The specimen was blood. These receptors all stem from a young man in good health.

V usage is TRBV29-1 and J usage is TRBJ2-1; 9 bases fit TRBD1. The end of the DNA fits TRBJ2-7 better, so the J call may be wrong. The CDR3 runs 14 residues. CDR1 is SQVTM and CDR2 is ANQGSEA in the germline V gene. The CDR3: CSVGQGGSYNEQYF. The CDR3 DNA reads as TGCAGCGTTGGACAGGGGGGGTCCTACAATGAGCAGTACTTC.

The V and J genes are TRBV21-1 and TRBJ1-6. TRBV21-1 constitutes a pseudogene. The CDR3 sequence is 17 residues long. Here the CDR3 DNA reads TGTGCCAGCAGCAAAGGACGGTGCCAGGCCCTTAATTCACCCCTCCACTTT. Amino acid sequence: CASSKGRCQALNSPLHF.

Comment on this clonotype: No DNA is shown, since the ends of the CDR3 on it are uncertain; the CDR3 is the one TCRdb lists. V and J are TRBV5-1 and TRBJ1-1; the table's D call TRBD1 went unverified against the DNA. The germline gives CDR1 SGHRS, CDR2 YFSETQ. The CDR3 totals 15 residues, both ends included. The chain's CDR3 is CASSWGQGAKTEVFF.

The V and J genes are TRBV12-3 or TRBV12-4 and TRBJ1-5; D is ambiguous. Between the trimmed V and J ends, which lost 0 bases and 6 bases, there was a span of 9 bases. The CDR3 spans 14 residues. In nucleotides, the CDR3 is TGTGCCAGCAGTTTAGCTCCCCGGGGTCAGCCCCAGCATTTT. It yields the protein CASSLAPRGQPQHF.

The rearrangement joins TRBV29-1 to TRBJ1-1; 9 bases align to TRBD1. CDR3 length: 13 residues. The V gene end was trimmed by 7 bases and the J gene end by 4 bases; junction bases not matched to a gene: 7. The germline CDR1 and CDR2 sequences are SQVTM and ANQGSEA. DNA of the CDR3: TGCAGCGGGGGACAGGGTATAGGCACTGAAGCTTTCTTT. This gives the protein CSGGQGIGTEAFF.

The chain recombines TRBV6-6 with TRBJ1-2; D perhaps matches TRBD1 (6 bases). V dropped 8 bases and J dropped 2 bases, with 15 bases sitting between them. The CDR3 length is 14 residues. In germline, CDR1 is MNHNY, CDR2 SVGAGI (reference sequence). CDR3 in DNA: TGTGCCAGCGGGGAGGGGGTTGAGAACTATGGCTACACCTTC. Amino acid sequence: CASGEGVENYGYTF.

Concerning this clonotype itself: The germline gene is not matched at one end of the junction; a read error may be the cause. This sequence joins TRBV11-3 and TRBJ2-1; 8 bases align to TRBD1. The V gene's germline CDR1 is SGHNT and CDR2 YENEEA. The CDR3 has 15 residues. In nucleotides, the CDR3 is TGTGCCAGCAGCTTAGATCACGACAGGGGCAATGAGCAGGTCTTC. This encodes CASSLDHDRGNEQVF.

The chain joins TRBV10-3 to TRBJ1-2; maybe TRBD1 (5 bases). With 11 bases removed from V and 3 bases from J, the gap between germline ends came to 16 bases. CDR1 ENHRY and CDR2 SYGVKD come from the germline V gene. The CDR3 runs 13 residues. The CDR3: CAEADILDYGYTF. The CDR3 region has the DNA TGTGCCGAAGCGGACATCCTCGACTATGGCTACACCTTC.

The gene calls are TRBV3-1 and TRBJ2-3; TRBD1 aligns across 9 bases. In germline, CDR1 is LGHDT, CDR2 YNNKEL (reference sequence). With V trimmed by 1 base and J by 3 bases, 5 bases remained unmatched. The CDR3 extends over 16 amino acids. The CDR3 coding sequence is TGTGCCAGCAGCCAAGTAACAGGGGGCAGGACAGATACGCAGTATTTT. This translates into CASSQVTGGRTDTQYF.

This clonotype has more than one count but fewer than ten. The junction shows a germline mismatch at one end, possibly a read error. The chain recombines TRBV6-5 with TRBJ1-2; D is uncertain. The CDR3 is 13 residues long. The germline V gene encodes CDR1 MNHEY and CDR2 SVGAGI. CDR3 bases: TGTGCCAGCAGTGTCTCAGTCAACTCTGGCTACACCTTC. Protein product: CASSVSVNSGYTF.

The gene calls are TRBV20-1 and TRBJ2-6; perhaps TRBD1 as D (5 bases). The V gene lost 4 bases and the J gene lost 0 bases, with 10 bases spanning the gap. In germline, CDR1 is DFQATT, CDR2 SNEGSKA (reference sequence). CDR3 length: 15 amino acids. DNA for the CDR3: TGCAGTGCTACCCCCGACAGCTCTGGGGCCAACGTCCTGACTTTC. The encoded protein is CSATPDSSGANVLTF.

This clonotype was detected a few times. The rearrangement links TRBV29-1 to TRBJ1-2; no firm D call. The germline V and J ends were trimmed by 7 bases and 7 bases, with 13 bases remaining between them. The CDR3 is 11 residues long. Germline CDR1 and CDR2: SQVTM and ANQGSEA. This CDR3 reads CSAPGSRGYTF. The CDR3 nucleotides read TGCAGCGCCCCCGGGTCCCGTGGCTACACCTTC.

The chain combines TRBV20-1 with TRBJ1-2; 9 positions match TRBD1. The J segment lost 2 bases and the V segment lost 3 bases, leaving 13 bases of the junction unmatched. The CDR3 covers 17 residues. Germline loops: CDR1 DFQATT, CDR2 SNEGSKA (reference sequence). CDR3 amino acids: CSARVLSPGTGNYGYTF. As DNA, the CDR3 is TGCAGTGCTAGGGTATTGTCCCCTGGGACAGGGAACTATGGCTACACCTTC.

This clonotype showed up just a few times. The chain is built from TRBV7-9 and TRBJ2-7; D ambiguous. The CDR3 loop spans 14 amino acids. Germline V lookup: CDR1 SEHNR, CDR2 FQNEAQ (reference sequence). Trimming shortened V by 0 bases and J by 2 bases, and 8 bases separated the two germline ends. The CDR3 region has the DNA TGTGCCAGCAGCTTAGCCGGAGAAACCTACGAGCAGTACTTC. This codes for CASSLAGETYEQYF.

This clonotype came up a few times. The rearrangement uses TRBV20-1 and TRBJ2-3; D ambiguous. The CDR3 length is 14 residues. Germline CDR1 is DFQATT and CDR2 is SNEGSKA (reference sequence). Deletions cut 8 bases from V and 4 bases from J, with 19 bases between. CDR3 amino acids: CSQPRASEADTQYF. The CDR3 nucleotides read TGCAGTCAGCCCCGGGCGAGCGAGGCAGATACGCAGTATTTT.

In regard to this clonotype: A junction end diverges from the germline sequence, so it may reflect a read error. V usage is TRBV5-6 and J usage is TRBJ2-1; D remains ambiguous. The CDR3 spans 13 residues. From germline, CDR1 is SGHDT and CDR2 YYEEEE. The CDR3 DNA reads TGTGCTAGCAGCATCACAAGCAACAATGAGCAGTTCTTC. Its protein is CASSITSNNEQFF. Full variable domain (outside the CDR3, taken from reference TRBV5-6 and TRBJ2-1): DAGVTQSPTHLIKTRGQQVTLRCSPKSGHDTVSWYQQALGQGPQFIFQYYEEEERQRGNFPDRFSGHQFPNYSSELNVNALLLGDSALYLCASSITSNNEQFFGPGTRLTVL.

This clonotype has only a few counts. The rearrangement links TRBV20-1 to TRBJ2-1; TRBD2 aligns across 7 bases. V was pared by 6 bases and J by 8 bases, with 19 bases of the junction left unmatched. The germline V gene has CDR1 DFQATT and CDR2 SNEGSKA (reference sequence). The CDR3 extends over 16 amino acids. CDR3: CSARRSRDYPKYEQFF. The CDR3 DNA reads as TGCAGTGCCAGGAGATCTCGGGACTACCCAAAATATGAGCAGTTCTTC.